The clone carrying this TCR beta chain was recorded once. The antigen is not known. This sample is part of a study of cytomegalovirus exposure and HLA in healthy donors. The overall study: Around 87 million unique TCRs, all from HLA-typed donors, were included in an early release of the data. Study-wide results and caveats: Prediction of most subjects' HLA-A and HLA-B alleles by TCR beta sequences was reportedly accurate.

The PCR ran on 60 Vbeta and 13 Jbeta primers. The protocol was immunoSEQ multiplex PCR, while the TCRdb copy is restricted to in-frame clones and leaves out a portion. The sample lists some 130,000 clones, more than 75% occurring once. This sequence originates from a female donor in good health and CMV-seronegative. The sequenced sample was PBMCs.

The CDR3 loop reads CASSLNARLAGAPYEQYF. For the CDR3, the DNA is TGTGCCAGCAGCTTAAATGCCAGACTAGCGGGAGCGCCGTACGAGCAGTACTTC. The chain couples TRBV7-2 to TRBJ2-7, with 12 bases matching TRBD2. V lost 2 bases, J lost 4 bases, and 12 bases stayed unmatched. The CDR3 covers 18 residues. Germline V gene data show CDR1 as SGHTA and CDR2 as FQGNSA.